A single sample gave rise to the 20 T cell receptor beta chains below, sequenced in a study of OX40 agonist ivuxolimab in advanced cancers. Profiling relied on immunoSEQ multiplex PCR, and the TCRdb table lists in-frame clones only, not all of them. Of 30,000 to 35,000 clones in the sample, approximately 79% are singletons; the top ten hold about 14%. This sample comprised CD4+ or CD8+ T cells sorted from blood, obtained in a trial of the OX40 agonist ivuxolimab. Receptor source: an adult with an advanced solid tumor such as melanoma, head and neck, liver or kidney cancer.

The rearrangement uses TRBV5-4 and TRBJ2-2, with D tentatively TRBD1 or TRBD2 (6 bases each). Germline V CDR1 and CDR2: SGHNT, YYREEE (reference sequence). The CDR3 loop spans 16 amino acids. V lost 0 bases and J lost 5, with 14 bases in between. This CDR3 is CASSLAAGRGTGELFF. CDR3 coding DNA: TGTGCCAGCAGCTTGGCCGCGGGAAGGGGGACCGGGGAGCTGTTTTTT.

This clone occurred once. The genes are TRBV7-9 and TRBJ2-1, with a weak D call TRBD2 (6 bases). This CDR3 is built from 16 residues. V was shortened by 1 base and J by 5 bases, with 15 bases between the two germline ends. The germline gives CDR1 SEHNR, CDR2 FQNEAQ (reference sequence). The CDR3 protein is CASSLVGGGQNNEQFF. CDR3 nucleotide sequence: TGTGCCAGCAGCTTAGTCGGGGGTGGGCAAAACAATGAGCAGTTCTTC.

This sequence joins TRBV29-1 and TRBJ2-7; D gene unclear. With 4 bases removed from V and 1 base from J, the gap between germline ends came to 2 bases. This CDR3 has 10 residues. The germline gives CDR1 SQVTM, CDR2 ANQGSEA. CDR3 residues: CSVGSYEQYF. DNA for the CDR3: TGCAGCGTTGGGTCCTACGAGCAGTACTTC.

V is TRBV29-1 and J is TRBJ2-7; 9 bases line up with TRBD1. The J segment lost 3 bases and the V segment lost 7 bases, leaving 7 bases of the junction unmatched. The CDR3 length is 13 residues. CDR1 is SQVTM, CDR2 ANQGSEA, per germline. CDR3 protein: CSARQGGSYEQYF. The CDR3 DNA reads as TGCAGCGCGAGACAGGGGGGTAGCTACGAGCAGTACTTC.

With regard to this clone: Other DNA sequences in the sample encode the same CDR3. The chain couples TRBV7-3 to TRBJ2-2; possibly TRBD1 for D (6 bases). The germline V gene has CDR1 SGHTA and CDR2 FQGTGA. The CDR3 sequence is 16 residues long. V lost 0 bases, J lost 0 bases, and 8 bases lay in between. The DNA for the CDR3 is TGTGCCAGCAGCTTAACTGGACAGACGAACACCGGGGAGCTGTTTTTT. Its protein product is CASSLTGQTNTGELFF.

Comments on this clone: Other DNA sequences within the sample encode an identical CDR3. The rearrangement links TRBV7-8 to TRBJ2-7; 7 bases match TRBD1. V was pared by 5 bases and J by 6 bases, with 7 bases of the junction left unmatched. CDR1 and CDR2 (germline): SGHVS, FQNEAQ. The CDR3 runs to 13 residues. This CDR3 is CASSLTGAGEQYF. The CDR3 bases are TGTGCCAGCAGCCTCACAGGGGCGGGCGAGCAGTACTTC.

This clone has just one count. The chain employs TRBV10-1 and TRBJ2-5, with D unresolved. V shed 5 bases and J shed 3 bases, with 10 bases lying between them. This CDR3 region has 13 residues. The germline V gene encodes CDR1 WNHNN and CDR2 SYGVQD (reference sequence). The CDR3 sequence: CASSRTPEETQYF. Here the CDR3 DNA reads TGCGCCAGCAGTCGTACTCCAGAAGAGACCCAGTACTTC.

This clone turned up a few times. The chain has TRBV7-8 and TRBJ2-7, with TRBD1 identical over 9 bases. The germline CDR1 and CDR2 sequences are SGHVS and FQNEAQ. V dropped 5 bases and J dropped 2; count of bases not matched to a gene: 4. This CDR3 region has 14 residues. In DNA form, the CDR3 reads TGTGCCAGCAGCCCCTACAGGGGGCCCTACGAGCAGTACTTC. Amino acids: CASSPYRGPYEQYF.

The chain employs TRBV5-4 and TRBJ2-3; 8 bases agree with TRBD2. Losses at the gene ends were 4 bases for V and 2 bases for J; bases not matched to a gene: 9. Per germline, CDR1 SGHNT and CDR2 YYREEE (reference sequence). This CDR3 contains 16 residues. CDR3 nucleotide sequence: TGTGCCAGCAGCCGGGGGGGCGGGACCTTCACAGATACGCAGTATTTT. It translates to CASSRGGGTFTDTQYF.

This chain connects TRBV11-2 to TRBJ1-6; 10 bases are shared with TRBD1. CDR3 size: 16 residues. Germline V gene data show CDR1 as SGHAT and CDR2 as FQNNGV. V dropped 5 bases and J dropped 3; count of bases not matched to a gene: 4. CDR3 bases: TGTGCCAGCAGCCCGCGGACAGGGGGCTATAATTCACCCCTCCACTTT. It codes for CASSPRTGGYNSPLHF.

The chain employs TRBV30 and TRBJ2-1; 9 positions agree with TRBD2. This CDR3 is built from 16 residues. After removal of 3 bases from V and 10 bases from J, the junction contained 16 bases not matched to a gene. Looked up from germline, CDR1 is GTSNPN and CDR2 is SVGIG (reference sequence). CDR3 nucleotide sequence: TGTGCCTGGAGGTCCTGGGGACTAGCAAGGGATGGGGAGCAGTTCTTC. Its protein is CAWRSWGLARDGEQFF. Full variable domain (rest looked up from reference TRBV30 and TRBJ2-1): SQTIHQWPATLVQPVGSPLSLECTVEGTSNPNLYWYRQAAGRGLQLLFYSVGIGQISSEVPQNLSASRPQDRQFILSSKKLLLSDSGFYLCAWRSWGLARDGEQFFGPGTRLTVL.

The chain joins TRBV30 to TRBJ1-6; D ambiguous. V lost 2 bases, J lost 9 bases, and 14 bases lay in between. The CDR3 length is 14 residues. From germline, CDR1 is GTSNPN and CDR2 SVGIG (reference sequence). DNA for the CDR3: TGTGCCTGGAGTAAGGCCGCCCTGGGTTCACCCCTCCACTTT. It codes for CAWSKAALGSPLHF. Filled out from reference TRBV30 and TRBJ1-6, the complete variable domain reads SQTIHQWPATLVQPVGSPLSLECTVEGTSNPNLYWYRQAAGRGLQLLFYSVGIGQISSEVPQNLSASRPQDRQFILSSKKLLLSDSGFYLCAWSKAALGSPLHFGNGTRLTVT.

This clone was seen more than once but under ten times. In nucleotides, the CDR3 is TGTGCCAGCAGCCCGGGGTGGCGCGAGCAGTACTTC. This codes for CASSPGWREQYF. This chain connects TRBV7-9 to TRBJ2-7; possibly TRBD2 for D (5 bases). Trimming shortened V by 5 bases and J by 6 bases, and 11 bases separated the two germline ends. CDR1 is SEHNR, CDR2 FQNEAQ, per germline (reference sequence). The CDR3 contains 12 residues.

V usage is TRBV6-6 and J usage is TRBJ2-5; D call uncertain. This CDR3 has 11 amino acids. Germline assignment: CDR1 MNHNY and CDR2 SVGAGI (reference sequence). Trimming took off 4 bases at V and 5 bases at J, with 5 bases between the two ends. This CDR3 reads CASSSKETQYF. CDR3 in DNA: TGTGCCAGCAGTTCCAAGGAGACCCAGTACTTC.

The V and J genes are TRBV30 and TRBJ1-1, with 7 bases lining up with TRBD1. Germline assignment: CDR1 GTSNPN and CDR2 SVGIG (reference sequence). The CDR3 extends over 13 amino acids. Unmatched junction bases numbered 1, after V lost 2 bases and J lost 1 base. CDR3 sequence reads: CAWSRGPNTEAFF. The CDR3 region has the DNA TGTGCCTGGAGTAGGGGGCCGAACACTGAAGCTTTCTTT.

J is TRBJ1-2 and V is TRBV2, with D perhaps matching TRBD1 (5 bases). Trimming pared 4 bases from V and 4 bases from J, leaving 19 bases between. The V gene's germline CDR1 is SNHLY and CDR2 FYNNEI. The CDR3 extends over 16 amino acids. In nucleotides, the CDR3 is TGTGCCAGCAGTGGGCCGGGGCAGGGCGGCATCTATGGCTACACCTTC. This sequence encodes CASSGPGQGGIYGYTF.

The chain links TRBV29-1 to TRBJ2-5, with D perhaps assigned TRBD1 or TRBD2 (5 bases each). The CDR3 sequence is 15 residues long. The germline CDR1 and CDR2 sequences are SQVTM and ANQGSEA. Trimming removed 3 bases at V and 2 bases at J, with 16 bases between. The CDR3 is CSVDYNWDAQETQYF. CDR3 in DNA: TGCAGCGTTGATTATAATTGGGACGCACAAGAGACCCAGTACTTC. The variable domain in full, completed from reference TRBV29-1 and TRBJ2-5, reads SAVISQKPSRDICQRGTSLTIQCQVDSQVTMMFWYRQQPGQSLTLIATANQGSEATYESGFVIDKFPISRPNLTFSTLTVSNMSPEDSSIYLCSVDYNWDAQETQYFGPGTRLLVL.

The genes are TRBV1 and TRBJ2-7; TRBD2 reflects the table's D call only, with no check against the DNA. TRBV1 is shown as a pseudogene. CDR3 length: 17 residues. This chain's CDR3 is CTSSQDGTSGRKYEQYF. In DNA form, the CDR3 reads TGCACCAGCAGCCAAGATGGGACTAGCGGGAGGAAATACGAGCAGTACTTC.

The rearrangement uses TRBV27 and TRBJ1-5; D is unclear. The CDR3 covers 17 residues. The V gene's germline CDR1 is MNHEY and CDR2 SMNVEV (reference sequence). V gave up 6 bases and J gave up 0 bases, with 18 bases separating them. The CDR3 here is CASSSRRGRDSNQPQHF. CDR3 in DNA: TGTGCCAGCAGCTCTCGTCGGGGAAGGGATAGCAATCAGCCCCAGCATTTT.

This sequence joins TRBV10-3 and TRBJ2-5; possibly TRBD1 or TRBD2 for D (6 bases each). Per germline, CDR1 ENHRY and CDR2 SYGVKD. The CDR3 sequence is 14 residues long. Trimming took off 0 bases at V and 5 bases at J, with 10 bases between the two ends. CDR3 sequence reads: CAISESGGKETQYF. The CDR3 DNA reads TGTGCCATCAGTGAGTCAGGGGGGAAGGAGACCCAGTACTTC.